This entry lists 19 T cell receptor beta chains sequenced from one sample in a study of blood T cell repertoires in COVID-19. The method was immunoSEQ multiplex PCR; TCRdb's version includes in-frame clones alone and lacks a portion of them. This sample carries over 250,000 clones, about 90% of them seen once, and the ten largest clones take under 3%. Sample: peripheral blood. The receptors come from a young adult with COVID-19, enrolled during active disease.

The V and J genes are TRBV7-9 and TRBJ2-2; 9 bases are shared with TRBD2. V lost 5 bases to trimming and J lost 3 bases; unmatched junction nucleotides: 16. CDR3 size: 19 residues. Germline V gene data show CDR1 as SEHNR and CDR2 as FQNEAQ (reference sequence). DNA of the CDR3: TGTGCCAGCAGCGCCGCTCCGGGCGGGGGGGGGCGGCACACCGGGGAGCTGTTTTTT. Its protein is CASSAAPGGGGRHTGELFF.

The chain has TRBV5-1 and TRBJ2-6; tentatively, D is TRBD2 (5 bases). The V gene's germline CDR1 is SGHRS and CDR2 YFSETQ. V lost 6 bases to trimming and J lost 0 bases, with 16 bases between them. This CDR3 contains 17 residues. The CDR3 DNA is TGCGCCAGCATACCTGCTCCAGGACTCTCTGGGGCCAACGTCCTGACTTTC. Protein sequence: CASIPAPGLSGANVLTF.

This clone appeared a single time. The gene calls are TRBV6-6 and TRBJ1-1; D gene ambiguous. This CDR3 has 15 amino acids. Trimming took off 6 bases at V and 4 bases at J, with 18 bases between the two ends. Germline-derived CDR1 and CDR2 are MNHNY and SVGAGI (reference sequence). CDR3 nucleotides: TGTGCCAGCAGGTCCGTTGATAGAGATGGCACTGAAGCTTTCTTT. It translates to CASRSVDRDGTEAFF.

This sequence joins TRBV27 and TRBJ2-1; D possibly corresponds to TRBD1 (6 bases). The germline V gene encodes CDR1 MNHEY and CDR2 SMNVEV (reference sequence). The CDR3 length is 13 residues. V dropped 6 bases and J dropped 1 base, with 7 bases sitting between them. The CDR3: CASSTGSYNEQFF. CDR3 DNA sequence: TGTGCCAGCAGCACAGGGTCCTACAATGAGCAGTTCTTC.

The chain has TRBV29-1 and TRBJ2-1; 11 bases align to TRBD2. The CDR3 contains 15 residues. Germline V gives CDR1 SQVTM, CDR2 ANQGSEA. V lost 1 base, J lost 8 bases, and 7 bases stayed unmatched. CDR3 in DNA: TGCAGCGTTGAAGGATTAGCGGGAGGGCCATATGAGCAGTTCTTC. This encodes CSVEGLAGGPYEQFF.

The CDR3 loop is CASSRAGTSGQRVYF. CDR3 nucleotide sequence: TGTGCCAGCAGCCGAGCCGGGACTAGCGGCCAAAGGGTGTACTTC. The V call is TRBV9, the J call TRBJ2-7, with TRBD2 matching over 11 bases. V lost 4 bases, J lost 12 bases, and 15 bases stayed unmatched. CDR1 is SGDLS, CDR2 YYNGEE, per germline. This CDR3 spans 15 amino acids.

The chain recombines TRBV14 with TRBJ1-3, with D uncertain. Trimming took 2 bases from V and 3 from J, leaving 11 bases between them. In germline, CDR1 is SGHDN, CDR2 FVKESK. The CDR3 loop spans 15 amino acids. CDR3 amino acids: CASSQFSGNGNTIYF. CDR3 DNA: TGTGCCAGCAGCCAATTCTCCGGGAATGGAAACACCATATATTTT. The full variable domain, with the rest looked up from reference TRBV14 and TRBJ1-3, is EAGVTQFPSHSVIEKGQTVTLRCDPISGHDNLYWYRRVMGKEIKFLLHFVKESKQDESGMPNNRFLAERTGGTYSTLKVQPAELEDSGVYFCASSQFSGNGNTIYFGEGSWLTVV.

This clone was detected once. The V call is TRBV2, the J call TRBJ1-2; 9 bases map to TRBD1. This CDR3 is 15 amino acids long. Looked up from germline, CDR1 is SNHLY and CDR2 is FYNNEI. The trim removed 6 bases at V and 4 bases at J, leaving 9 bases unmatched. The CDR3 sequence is CASRVGTGIGYGYTF. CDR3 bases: TGTGCCAGCAGGGTCGGGACAGGGATCGGCTATGGCTACACCTTC.

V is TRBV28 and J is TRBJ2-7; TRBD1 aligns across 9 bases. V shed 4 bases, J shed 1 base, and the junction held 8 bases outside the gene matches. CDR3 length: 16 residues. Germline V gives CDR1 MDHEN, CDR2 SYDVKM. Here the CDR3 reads CASSSPGTGLSYEQYF. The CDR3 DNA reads TGTGCCAGCAGTTCCCCCGGGACAGGGTTATCCTACGAGCAGTACTTC.

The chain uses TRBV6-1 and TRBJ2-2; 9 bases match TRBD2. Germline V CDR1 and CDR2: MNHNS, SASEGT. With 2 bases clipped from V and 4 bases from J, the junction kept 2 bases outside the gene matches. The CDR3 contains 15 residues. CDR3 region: CASSELAGVTGELFF. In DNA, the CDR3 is TGTGCCAGCAGTGAATTAGCGGGAGTCACCGGGGAGCTGTTTTTT.

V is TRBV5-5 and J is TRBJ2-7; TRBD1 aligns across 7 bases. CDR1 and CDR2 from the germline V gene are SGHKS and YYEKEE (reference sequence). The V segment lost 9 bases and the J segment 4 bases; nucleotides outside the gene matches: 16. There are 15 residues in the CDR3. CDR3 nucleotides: TGTGCCATCCGACAGGGCTACAGGGGCCCTTACGAGCAGTACTTC. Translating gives CAIRQGYRGPYEQYF.

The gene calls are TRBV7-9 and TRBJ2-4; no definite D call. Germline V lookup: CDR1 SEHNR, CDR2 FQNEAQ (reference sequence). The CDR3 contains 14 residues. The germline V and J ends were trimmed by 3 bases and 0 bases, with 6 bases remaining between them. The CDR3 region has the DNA TGTGCCAGCAGCTTCTCTATAGCCAAAAACATTCAGTACTTC. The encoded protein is CASSFSIAKNIQYF.

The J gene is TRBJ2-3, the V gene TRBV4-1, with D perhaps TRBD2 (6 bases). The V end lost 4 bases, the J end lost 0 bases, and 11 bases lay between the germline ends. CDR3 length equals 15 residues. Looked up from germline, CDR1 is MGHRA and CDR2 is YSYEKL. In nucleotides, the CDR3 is TGCGCCAGCAGCCCTGGTCTAGCGAGCACAGATACGCAGTATTTT. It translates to CASSPGLASTDTQYF.

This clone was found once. The CDR3 coding sequence is TGTGCCAGCAGTGCCCCTTTAGCGGGGGCTAGCACAGATACGCAGTATTTT. As protein: CASSAPLAGASTDTQYF. The chain recombines TRBV28 with TRBJ2-3, with TRBD2 matching over 9 bases. The germline V gene encodes CDR1 MDHEN and CDR2 SYDVKM. CDR3 size: 17 residues. V gave up 5 bases and J gave up 0 bases; unmatched junction bases: 9.

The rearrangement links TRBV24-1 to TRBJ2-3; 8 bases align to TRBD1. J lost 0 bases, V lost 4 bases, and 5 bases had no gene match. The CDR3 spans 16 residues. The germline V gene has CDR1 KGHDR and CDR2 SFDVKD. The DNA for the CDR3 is TGTGCCACCAGTGAGCGGACAGGGTGGAGCACAGATACGCAGTATTTT. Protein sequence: CATSERTGWSTDTQYF.

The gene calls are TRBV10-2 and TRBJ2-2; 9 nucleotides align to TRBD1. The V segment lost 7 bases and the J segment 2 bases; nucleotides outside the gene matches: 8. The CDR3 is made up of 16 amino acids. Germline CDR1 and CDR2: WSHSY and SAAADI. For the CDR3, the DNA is TGCGCCAGCACAGACCCGACAGGGGGAAACACCGGGGAGCTGTTTTTT. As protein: CASTDPTGGNTGELFF.

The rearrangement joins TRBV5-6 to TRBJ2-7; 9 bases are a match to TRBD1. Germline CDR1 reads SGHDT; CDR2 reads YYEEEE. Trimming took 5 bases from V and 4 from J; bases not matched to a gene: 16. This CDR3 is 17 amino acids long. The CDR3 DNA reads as TGTGCCAGCAGTACCGCAAAAGGGACAGGGAGTAGGTACGAGCAGTACTTC. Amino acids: CASSTAKGTGSRYEQYF. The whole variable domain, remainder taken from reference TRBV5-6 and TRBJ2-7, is DAGVTQSPTHLIKTRGQQVTLRCSPKSGHDTVSWYQQALGQGPQFIFQYYEEEERQRGNFPDRFSGHQFPNYSSELNVNALLLGDSALYLCASSTAKGTGSRYEQYFGPGTRLTVT.

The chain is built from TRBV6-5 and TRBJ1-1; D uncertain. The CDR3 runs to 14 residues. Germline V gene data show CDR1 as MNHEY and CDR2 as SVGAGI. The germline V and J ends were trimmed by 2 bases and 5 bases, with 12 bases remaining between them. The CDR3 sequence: CASSYADRYTEAFF. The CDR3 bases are TGTGCCAGCAGTTACGCGGATCGGTATACTGAAGCTTTCTTT.

The CDR3 region has the DNA TGCGCCAGCAGCCTGTACTACAATGAGCAGTTCTTC. Translated, it gives CASSLYYNEQFF. The chain carries TRBV5-1 and TRBJ2-1; D not certain. V was trimmed by 4 bases and J by 3 bases, leaving 5 bases between them. The CDR3 runs to 12 residues. Germline assignment: CDR1 SGHRS and CDR2 YFSETQ.